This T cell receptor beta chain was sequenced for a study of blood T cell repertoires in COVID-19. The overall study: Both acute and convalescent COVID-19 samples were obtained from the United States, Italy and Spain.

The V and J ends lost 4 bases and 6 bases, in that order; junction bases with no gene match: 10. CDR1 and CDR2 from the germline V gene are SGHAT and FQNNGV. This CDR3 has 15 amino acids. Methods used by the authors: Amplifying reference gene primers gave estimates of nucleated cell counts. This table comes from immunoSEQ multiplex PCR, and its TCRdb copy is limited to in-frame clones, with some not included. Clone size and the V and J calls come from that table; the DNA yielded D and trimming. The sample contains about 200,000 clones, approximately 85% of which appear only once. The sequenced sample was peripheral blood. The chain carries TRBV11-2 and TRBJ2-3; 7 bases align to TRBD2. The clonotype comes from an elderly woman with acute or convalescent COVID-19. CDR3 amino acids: CASSSIAGRADTQYF. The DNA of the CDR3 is TGTGCCAGCAGCTCGATAGCGGGTAGGGCTGATACGCAGTATTTT.